This is a list of T cell receptor beta chains from one sample in a study of cytomegalovirus exposure and HLA in healthy donors. The table came from immunoSEQ multiplex PCR; TCRdb's copy has only in-frame clones and leaves some out. The sample has approximately 130,000 clones. The specimen was PBMCs. Receptor source: a woman aged 55-69 years in good health and CMV-seronegative. The conserved cysteine and the conserved F or W are not part of the CDR3 here.

V gene | CDR3 protein
TRBV7-9 | ASSPPPGGGDTQY
TRBV27 | ASSKKQGVSSYEQY
TRBV11-3 | ASSLEAAAYNEQF
TRBV1 | TSSHTTGGVSSNQPQH
TRBV7-8 | ASSLVMTDGAFPYNEQF
TRBV21-1 | ASSKVQGADYGYT
TRBV19 | ASSVAGDNEKLF
TRBV4-2 | ASSQSDTYNEQF
TRBV7-8 | ASSSPGRQDYGYT
TRBV7-6 | ASSITIQGIIGGELF
TRBV7-3 | ASSRGPSYEQY
TRBV29-1 | SVVGKTNYGYT
TRBV2 | ASSEFSLKVTEAF
TRBV6-1 | ATGQGASYEQY
TRBV5-6 | ASRGLAGTNTGELF
TRBV7-9 | ASSLQETQY
TRBV19 | ASLGRAPRTEAF
TRBV28 | ASSEDRAYQPQH
TRBV29-1 | SVHTGGRGELF
TRBV29-1 | SVQVRGGTEAF
TRBV10-3 | AIGGRGNQPQH
TRBV13 | ASSLARFGVTYNEQF
TRBV9 | ASSAWGTGGYEQY
TRBV9 | ASSVARGLGEKLF
TRBV18 | ASSHQSRDTGELF
TRBV5-1 | ASSLDGGGAYEQY
TRBV9 | ASRSNLSGKGGETQY
TRBV11-2 | ASSFSGSSTGELS
TRBV18 | ASFTSLAGASPGELF
TRBV11-3 | ASSSHHGTGGRTEAF
TRBV19 | ASRSSTTDAWRGPQH
TRBV7-9 | ASGSGEQY
TRBV5-1 | ASSSRDRGETQY
TRBV27 | ASSTYTGGGYT
TRBV9 | ASSLGQGSLTYEQY
TRBV28 | ASSLLAGTGGQY
TRBV11-2 | ASSLDATGGTTEAF
TRBV6-1 | ASSFASSYEQY
TRBV5-1 | ASSLYFSGLEAF
TRBV19 | ASSIAGGLENTEAF
TRBV5-4 | ASSFPGVDYGYT
TRBV11-2 | ASSRAGVLYGYT
TRBV5-1 | ASSLEQINYGYT
TRBV6-6 | ASSPSGQGWSYEQY